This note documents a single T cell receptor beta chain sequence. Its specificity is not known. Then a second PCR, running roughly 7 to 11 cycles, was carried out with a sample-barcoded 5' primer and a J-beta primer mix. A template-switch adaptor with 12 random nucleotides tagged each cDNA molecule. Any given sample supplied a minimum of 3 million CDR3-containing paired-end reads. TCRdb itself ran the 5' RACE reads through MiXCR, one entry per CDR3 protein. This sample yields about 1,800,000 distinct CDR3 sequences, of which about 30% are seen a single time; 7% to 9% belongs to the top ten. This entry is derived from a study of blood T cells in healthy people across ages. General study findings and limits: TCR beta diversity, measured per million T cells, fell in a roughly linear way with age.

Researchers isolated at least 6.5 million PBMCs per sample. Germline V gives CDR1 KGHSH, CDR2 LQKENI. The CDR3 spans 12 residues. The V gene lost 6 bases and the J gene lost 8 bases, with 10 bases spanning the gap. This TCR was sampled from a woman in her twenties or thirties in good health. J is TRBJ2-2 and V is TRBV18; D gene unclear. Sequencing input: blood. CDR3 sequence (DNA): TGTGCCAGCTCGATAGACGAGGGGGAGCTGTTTTTT. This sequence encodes CASSIDEGELFF.